This T cell receptor beta chain originates from a study of vaccination effects on CD4 cells after COVID-19. Study-wide background: Each person got two doses of an mRNA SARS-CoV-2 vaccine, BNT162b2 or mRNA-1273.

Comments on this clone: Its antigen is not identified.

Antigen-specific CD4+ T cells expanded by the ViraFEST assay with viral peptide pools were then sequenced. The authors isolated CD4+ T cells after around 10 days of culture. Absence of prior SARS-CoV-2 infection characterized the vaccine recipients, who showed negative nucleocapsid antibodies. With approximately 9.2 ug/ml peptides and around 9.6 IU/ml IL-2, fewer than 2.5 million PBMC per well were cultured. A half-volume exchange with IL-2 medium occurred on days 3 and 7. The data were produced by immunoSEQ multiplex PCR, yet TCRdb's version contains in-frame clones alone and is incomplete. The repertoire holds 50,000 to 60,000 clones, with more than 60% as singletons. Points from the study as a whole: Both infection-induced and vaccine-induced clones contracted markedly at late post-vaccination timepoints.

V was pared by 3 bases and J by 4 bases, with 21 bases between. This CDR3 has 16 amino acids. Per the germline V gene, CDR1 is DFQATT and CDR2 is SNEGSKA (reference sequence). The sequence was obtained from a human donor who received a COVID-19 vaccine. The chain combines TRBV20-1 with TRBJ1-2; no reliable D call. The specimen was CD4+ T cells from PBMCs cultured with SARS-CoV-2 spike peptides, collected before COVID-19 vaccination. CDR3 in amino acids: CSASRGSSPLTYGYTF. CDR3 bases: TGCAGTGCTAGTAGAGGCAGCTCTCCCCTAACCTATGGCTACACCTTC.